The rows below give T cell receptor beta chains drawn from one sample of a study of T cells after yellow fever vaccination. TCRdb re-derived calls from the 5' RACE reads in MiXCR, one entry per CDR3 protein. The sample contains 300,000 to 400,000 distinct CDR3 sequences, 8% to 9.5% of which appear only once. Sequenced here: PBMCs, sampled approximately 47 days after the first yellow fever vaccination. The source is a man aged 18 to 30 who received the YFV17D yellow fever vaccine. Both conserved end residues are trimmed from each CDR3. Size is stated for part of the rows, as once, few or many counts, or as a class when the clone is expanded.

J gene,clone size,V gene,CDR3 protein
TRBJ2-3,few,TRBV7-2,ASSTGTVTQY
TRBJ1-6,few,TRBV30,AWSVLDLISYNSPLH
TRBJ1-5,-,TRBV19,ASSNPAGNQPQH
TRBJ1-2,-,TRBV4-1,ASSLPHPRGGLYGYT
TRBJ1-6,few,TRBV12-3/TRBV12-4,ASRPRDRNSPLH
TRBJ1-2,-,TRBV6-2/TRBV6-3,ASSYSPGNYGYT
TRBJ2-5,few,TRBV6-5,ASSTRQGFRETQY
TRBJ2-5,-,TRBV7-2,ASSLIGATQY
TRBJ1-1,many,TRBV29-1,SVEASTGGTEAF
TRBJ1-3,few,TRBV9,ASSVGTTGNTIY
TRBJ2-5,few,TRBV7-2,ASSPGGVRETQY
TRBJ1-1,-,TRBV4-1,ASSQATTEAF
TRBJ1-6,-,TRBV12-3/TRBV12-4,ASSLQGPLH
TRBJ2-7,-,TRBV5-1,ASSAEPGQNYEQY
TRBJ2-1,many,TRBV27,ASSRSQGSSYNEQF
TRBJ2-2,-,TRBV6-1,ASSARTSGGTDTGELF
TRBJ2-2,few,TRBV2,ASAVSGELF
TRBJ2-5,-,TRBV5-1,ASSLAALGGETQY
TRBJ2-2,few,TRBV7-9,ASHPINTGELF
TRBJ2-3,-,TRBV12-3/TRBV12-4,ASSFVQRGGLKGTRIANTQY
TRBJ1-1,many,TRBV7-2,ASSPSTPGYTEAF
TRBJ1-1,few,TRBV6-5,ASSYLVGATEAF
TRBJ1-4,many,TRBV12-3/TRBV12-4,ASSSFDRNEKLF
TRBJ2-1,few,TRBV20-1,SAYSSGGANEQF
TRBJ1-5,-,TRBV11-2,ASSLTFREGANNQPQH
TRBJ1-3,few,TRBV6-1,ASRESEASGNTIY
TRBJ2-1,-,TRBV5-4,ASSLVAGEVEF
TRBJ1-2,many,TRBV7-2,ASSLQVTSLYGYT
TRBJ1-1,-,TRBV4-1,ASSQLVNTEAF
TRBJ2-1,-,TRBV7-9,ASSRSTYNEQF
TRBJ1-1,few,TRBV10-3,AISDSRENTEAF
TRBJ2-3,few,TRBV6-2/TRBV6-3,ASSTLALGDTQY
TRBJ1-1,-,TRBV4-1,ASRTGTRRTEAF
TRBJ2-5,few,TRBV7-2,ASSFFGGAGETQY
TRBJ2-5,many,TRBV7-2,ASSEQETQY
TRBJ1-2,-,TRBV6-1,ASRGVEAGFNYGYT
TRBJ1-1,-,TRBV5-4,ASSLETGRNTEAF
TRBJ1-6,many,TRBV5-1,ASSSRTGSDSPLH
TRBJ2-3,few,TRBV28,ASSRTAFTDTQY
TRBJ2-1,-,TRBV23-1,ASSQSRSGRENEQF
TRBJ2-1,few,TRBV28,ASSLRAGGNEQF
TRBJ2-6,-,TRBV19,ASSINAAGANVLT
TRBJ2-1,few,TRBV7-2,ASSPGLAGAYNEQF
TRBJ1-1,few,TRBV11-1,ASRRTGTEAF
TRBJ1-6,-,TRBV4-3,ASSHQGKGFSPLH
TRBJ1-6,-,TRBV6-5,ASSYLGQGRAPLH
TRBJ2-7,-,TRBV4-1,ASSQGGEDYEQY
TRBJ1-1,few,TRBV29-1,SALLFSNTEAF
TRBJ2-3,-,TRBV20-1,SDLGSSTDTQY
TRBJ2-5,few,TRBV15,ATSSGPQNKTQY
TRBJ1-1,many,TRBV7-6,ASSLGPRNTEAF
TRBJ2-5,few,TRBV7-6,ASSPGPMGGETQY
TRBJ1-1,few,TRBV9,ASSEGGYNTEAF